These T cell receptor beta chains were read from a single sample in a study of T cell responses to AZD1222 COVID-19 vaccine. Only in-frame clones appear in the TCRdb table, and some are missing; sequencing was by immunoSEQ multiplex PCR. The sample contains 100,000 to 150,000 clones, less than 95% of which appear only once. The source was peripheral blood, collected on day 0 of MenACWY control vaccination. These receptors all stem from an adult in good health. CDR3s include the opening cysteine and the closing phenylalanine or tryptophan.

j_gene,v_gene,CDR3aa
TRBJ1-6,TRBV6-4,CASSDRDNSPLHF
TRBJ2-3,TRBV18,CASSPRTSSRYTDTQYF
TRBJ2-7,TRBV2,CASREGGLADYEQYF
TRBJ1-5,TRBV12-3/TRBV12-4,CASSSRGNQPQHF
TRBJ1-2,TRBV6-2/TRBV6-3,CASSWDSPSNYGYTF
TRBJ2-3,TRBV7-2,CASSFRGADPDTQYF
TRBJ2-1,TRBV7-3,CASSRSRNNEQFF
TRBJ1-2,TRBV6-2/TRBV6-3,CASSGGPLKNYGYTF
TRBJ2-4,TRBV5-4,CASSPEGSRTKNIQYF
TRBJ1-2,TRBV28,CASTSGGDRASYGYTF
TRBJ1-5,TRBV19,CASGSTGSQRRNQPQHF
TRBJ1-6,TRBV28,CASTPGTNINSPLHF
TRBJ2-5,TRBV3-1/TRBV3-2,CASSHRTPQETQYF
TRBJ2-3,TRBV4-3,CASSSGVADTQYF
TRBJ2-3,TRBV9,CASSVFGGGGTDTQYF
TRBJ1-2,TRBV28,CASSSTSKGGNYGYTF
TRBJ1-4,TRBV19,CASTQDTLGEKLFF
TRBJ1-2,TRBV29-1,CSVGSWTGQGYTF
TRBJ2-5,TRBV2,CASNLAGNKETQYF
TRBJ1-6,TRBV10-1,CASGNSPLHF
TRBJ2-5,TRBV2,CASSPSRVRETQYF
TRBJ2-1,TRBV19,CASSPWTSPNEQFF
TRBJ1-4,TRBV5-5,CASSVLVGTNEKLFF
TRBJ1-1,TRBV27,CANRLTRRNTEAFF
TRBJ2-1,TRBV19,CASSISAGTEQFF
TRBJ1-5,TRBV12-3/TRBV12-4,CASKGGPNQPQHF
TRBJ2-3,TRBV30,CAQKSRGRTDTQYF
TRBJ1-2,TRBV4-2,CASSRGLTYGYTF
TRBJ1-5,TRBV12-3/TRBV12-4,CASGSDQPQHF
TRBJ1-5,TRBV6-1,CASSEVPRAGNQPQHF
TRBJ2-1,TRBV10-3,CAISESAGTSGRYRGNEQFF
TRBJ1-1,TRBV7-9,CASSLVGSSWMNTEAFF
TRBJ1-6,TRBV27,CASTPRGGNSPLHF
TRBJ2-5,TRBV7-2,CASSSGQVQETQYF
TRBJ1-5,TRBV27,CASGMRGAGQPQHF
TRBJ2-5,TRBV4-2,CASSQSRGAGGLSQYF
TRBJ2-2,TRBV19,CASSGEANTGELFF
TRBJ1-5,TRBV7-6,CASSPQGNQPQHF
TRBJ2-5,TRBV5-4,CASSPGLAQETQYF
TRBJ2-1,TRBV11-1,CASSPDRGAVEQFF
TRBJ1-6,TRBV5-6,CASSWRAGRRGTDNSPLHF
TRBJ2-7,TRBV3-1/TRBV3-2,CASSRTGSGAYEQYF
TRBJ1-1,TRBV28,CASSLWGRGRTEAFF
TRBJ2-7,TRBV6-5,CASSSTGGGYEQYF
TRBJ1-2,TRBV5-4,CASGRGTEYGYTF